Below, 23 T cell receptor beta chains from the same sample are listed, as sequenced in a study of graft-versus-host responses after intestinal transplantation. Generated by immunoSEQ multiplex PCR, the TCRdb table keeps only in-frame clones and is missing some. The repertoire consists of about 96,000 clones, with 80% to 95% occurring once and the leading ten covering approximately 0.17%. No antigens are known for them. The starting material was unstimulated CD4+ T cells sorted from spleen or lymph node cells, obtained before intestinal transplant. These receptors came from a human donor who received an intestinal transplant.

The chain combines TRBV2 with TRBJ2-5, with 7 bases matching TRBD1. The V gene end was trimmed by 6 bases and the J gene end by 5 bases; junction bases not matched to a gene: 6. Germline V gene lookup returns CDR1 SNHLY and CDR2 FYNNEI. The CDR3 has 13 residues. CDR3 DNA sequence: TGTGCCAGCAGATTAGGGGGCTCGGAGACCCAGTACTTC. It encodes CASRLGGSETQYF. Full variable domain (outside the CDR3, taken from reference TRBV2 and TRBJ2-5): EPEVTQTPSHQVTQMGQEVILRCVPISNHLYFYWYRQILGQKVEFLVSFYNNEISEKSEIFDDQFSVERPDGSNFTLKIRSTKLEDSAMYFCASRLGGSETQYFGPGTRLLVL.

The rearrangement links TRBV29-1 to TRBJ2-5, with 8 bases lining up with TRBD1. This CDR3 is 12 amino acids long. V lost 5 bases and J lost 5; bases outside the gene matches: 4. The germline V gene encodes CDR1 SQVTM and CDR2 ANQGSEA. In nucleotides, the CDR3 is TGCAGCGTTAGGACAGGGAGGGAGACCCAGTACTTC. As protein: CSVRTGRETQYF.

This chain joins TRBV5-4 and TRBJ2-3; D perhaps matches TRBD2 (7 bases). The V gene's germline CDR1 is SGHNT and CDR2 YYREEE (reference sequence). Trimming removed 1 base from V and 9 bases from J, with 18 bases in between. The CDR3 has 15 amino acids. The CDR3 DNA is TGTGCCAGCAGCTTGCCCAGGGGAGGACTAGAGACGCAGTATTTT. Residues: CASSLPRGGLETQYF.

This clone showed up just a few times. V and J are TRBV2 and TRBJ1-3; weak D call: TRBD1 (5 bases). From germline, CDR1 is SNHLY and CDR2 FYNNEI. This CDR3 spans 15 amino acids. The V end was cut by 2 bases, the J end by 1 base, with 9 bases between. The CDR3 here is CASSETDSSGNTIYF. The CDR3 bases are TGTGCCAGCAGTGAAACCGACAGTTCTGGAAACACCATATATTTT.

The gene calls are TRBV29-1 and TRBJ2-7; D possibly corresponds to TRBD2 (5 bases). Germline loops: CDR1 SQVTM, CDR2 ANQGSEA. V was cut by 4 bases and J by 2 bases, with 21 bases left in between. CDR3 size: 16 residues. The CDR3 is CSVVKDDIRETYEQYF. Here the CDR3 DNA reads TGCAGCGTTGTGAAGGACGACATTCGGGAAACCTACGAGCAGTACTTC.

The chain couples TRBV11-3 to TRBJ2-2; 9 positions match TRBD1. The CDR3 covers 17 residues. Germline V CDR1 and CDR2: SGHNT, YENEEA. V lost 0 bases, J lost 6 bases, and 8 bases stayed unmatched. This chain's CDR3 is CASSLDRGQGTPGELFF. The CDR3 region has the DNA TGTGCCAGCAGCTTAGATCGGGGACAGGGAACACCCGGGGAGCTGTTTTTT.

The chain is built from TRBV28 and TRBJ1-2; no reliable D call. Germline values: CDR1 MDHEN, CDR2 SYDVKM. V lost 5 bases and J lost 1, with 8 bases in between. The CDR3 contains 13 residues. The CDR3 region is CASSPPYNYGYTF. The CDR3, as DNA: TGTGCCAGCAGTCCCCCCTATAACTATGGCTACACCTTC.

This chain joins TRBV6-6 and TRBJ1-2; D is perhaps TRBD1 (5 bases). The V end lost 4 bases, the J end lost 8 bases, and 20 bases lay between the germline ends. CDR1 and CDR2 (germline): MNHNY, SVGAGI (reference sequence). The CDR3 spans 15 residues. The CDR3 nucleotides read TGTGCCAGCAGTTCCCCGGGCAGGGAAGGGCAGGGCTACACCTTC. Translated: CASSSPGREGQGYTF.

The V gene is TRBV7-9, the J gene TRBJ2-4, with D perhaps matching TRBD1 (5 bases). Trimming removed 5 bases from V and 0 bases from J, with 11 bases in between. The germline V gene encodes CDR1 SEHNR and CDR2 FQNEAQ (reference sequence). This CDR3 has 15 residues. CDR3 loop: CASSATALAKNIQYF. CDR3 nucleotide sequence: TGTGCCAGCAGCGCGACAGCCTTAGCCAAAAACATTCAGTACTTC. Using reference TRBV7-9 and TRBJ2-4 for the parts outside the CDR3, the full variable domain is DTGVSQNPRHKITKRGQNVTFRCDPISEHNRLYWYRQTLGQGPEFLTYFQNEAQLEKSRLLSDRFSAERPKGSFSTLEIQRTEQGDSAMYLCASSATALAKNIQYFGAGTRLSVL.

Here the CDR3 DNA reads TGTGCCAGCAGCTTAGAAAGGGGGCGCGTCGCTGAAGCTTTCTTT. Translated: CASSLERGRVAEAFF. The chain carries TRBV7-2 and TRBJ1-1; 7 positions agree with TRBD1. This CDR3 is 15 amino acids long. Germline loops: CDR1 SGHTA, CDR2 FQGNSA. The ends lost 1 base at V and 6 bases at J; junction bases unmatched: 8.

The chain links TRBV7-9 to TRBJ1-4, with a weak D call TRBD1 (6 bases). The germline V gene has CDR1 SEHNR and CDR2 FQNEAQ (reference sequence). The CDR3 runs to 16 residues. V lost 6 bases to trimming and J lost 2 bases, with 16 bases between them. DNA for the CDR3: TGTGCCAGCAGACCTGGCAGGGGTTGGACTAATGAAAAACTGTTTTTT. This translates into CASRPGRGWTNEKLFF.

The chain's CDR3 is CASSLGHGDTEAFF. CDR3 nucleotides: TGCGCCAGCAGCTTGGGGCACGGGGACACTGAAGCTTTCTTT. The genes are TRBV5-1 and TRBJ1-1; D remains unclear. CDR1 is SGHRS, CDR2 YFSETQ, per germline. The CDR3 runs 14 residues. V shed 0 bases and J shed 3 bases, with 9 bases lying between them.

This clone was counted a single time. The chain uses TRBV7-2 and TRBJ1-1; 7 bases are a match to TRBD1. The J segment lost 5 bases and the V segment lost 1 base, leaving 10 bases of the junction unmatched. Germline V gene data show CDR1 as SGHTA and CDR2 as FQGNSA. CDR3 size: 16 residues. The CDR3 DNA is TGTGCCAGCAGCTTAGACAGGGGTTGGTCGGGAACTGAAGCTTTCTTT. Translating it yields CASSLDRGWSGTEAFF. Full variable domain (rest looked up from reference TRBV7-2 and TRBJ1-1): GAGVSQSPSNKVTEKGKDVELRCDPISGHTALYWYRQSLGQGLEFLIYFQGNSAPDKSGLPSDRFSAERTGGSVSTLTIQRTQQEDSAVYLCASSLDRGWSGTEAFFGQGTRLTVV.

The genes are TRBV6-5 and TRBJ2-7, with a tentative D call TRBD1 (7 bases). The V end was cut by 10 bases, the J end by 4 bases, with 14 bases between. The CDR3 spans 12 residues. Germline V gene sequence: CDR1 MNHEY, CDR2 SVGAGI. The CDR3 DNA follows: TGTGCCACAGGGGGGAGCCCTTACGAGCAGTACTTC. This codes for CATGGSPYEQYF.

The chain couples TRBV4-1 to TRBJ1-6, with D perhaps TRBD1 (5 bases). The CDR3 is 15 amino acids. Trimming removed 0 bases from V and 4 bases from J, with 7 bases in between. From germline, CDR1 is MGHRA and CDR2 YSYEKL. CDR3 protein: CASSQDQGYNSPLHF. The CDR3 bases are TGCGCCAGCAGCCAAGATCAGGGATATAATTCACCCCTCCACTTT.

The chain recombines TRBV5-1 with TRBJ2-3; D unresolved. Germline CDR1 reads SGHRS; CDR2 reads YFSETQ. This CDR3 region has 12 residues. Trimming left V 4 bases short and J 2 bases short, with 5 bases between. DNA for the CDR3: TGCGCCAGCAGCGTCAACACAGATACGCAGTATTTT. Translating it yields CASSVNTDTQYF.

The chain has TRBV23-1 and TRBJ2-7, with 7 bases matching TRBD1. TRBV23-1 is placed among ORFs of uncertain function. Trimming at V came to 2 bases and at J to 3 bases, leaving 19 bases not matched to a gene. CDR3 length: 19 residues. Here the CDR3 DNA reads TGCGCCAGCAGTCAACCGCAACCCGAGCCGACAGGGCCCAACTACGAGCAGTACTTC. Its translation is CASSQPQPEPTGPNYEQYF.

This clone appeared once. V and J are TRBV6-1 and TRBJ1-2; D is unclear. V was shortened by 2 bases and J by 1 base, with 8 bases between the two germline ends. CDR3 length: 14 residues. The germline CDR1 and CDR2 sequences are MNHNS and SASEGT. Here the CDR3 DNA reads TGTGCCAGCAGTGAAAACGGGAATAACTATGGCTACACCTTC. Protein product: CASSENGNNYGYTF.

The chain recombines TRBV2 with TRBJ2-7; 8 bases agree with TRBD1. V lost 1 base, J lost 0 bases, and 2 bases stayed unmatched. Germline V gives CDR1 SNHLY, CDR2 FYNNEI. The CDR3 is made up of 15 amino acids. CDR3 region: CASSEDRGASYEQYF. CDR3 sequence (DNA): TGTGCCAGCAGTGAAGACAGGGGGGCCTCCTACGAGCAGTACTTC.

V usage is TRBV18 and J usage is TRBJ1-5, with TRBD1 identical over 8 bases. Germline V gene lookup returns CDR1 KGHSH and CDR2 LQKENI. Germline trimming cut 4 bases from V and 4 bases from J; bases unmatched to any gene: 3. This CDR3 is 14 amino acids long. Here the CDR3 DNA reads TGTGCCAGCTCACACGACAGGGGAAATCAGCCCCAGCATTTT. Residues: CASSHDRGNQPQHF. Looking up the rest from reference TRBV18 and TRBJ1-5 gives the full variable domain: NAGVMQNPRHLVRRRGQEARLRCSPMKGHSHVYWYRQLPEEGLKFMVYLQKENIIDESGMPKERFSAEFPKEGPSILRIQQVVRGDSAAYFCASSHDRGNQPQHFGDGTRLSIL.

In DNA, the CDR3 is TGTGCCAGCAGTGAGGACAGGTCCTACGAGCAGTACTTC. Translated: CASSEDRSYEQYF. The rearrangement links TRBV6-1 to TRBJ2-5; TRBD1 matches at 7 bases. The end of the DNA aligns better with TRBJ2-7, so the J call may be wrong. The germline V gene encodes CDR1 MNHNS and CDR2 SASEGT. The CDR3 sequence is 13 residues long.

The chain combines TRBV7-6 with TRBJ2-5; D remains unclear. Germline-derived CDR1 and CDR2 are SGHVS and FNYEAQ. The CDR3 is made up of 15 amino acids. Trimming removed 2 bases at V and 2 bases at J, with 12 bases between. The CDR3 DNA reads as TGTGCCAGCAGCTTATCTAGTCTCGGTCAAGAGACCCAGTACTTC. As protein: CASSLSSLGQETQYF.

V and J are TRBV11-3 and TRBJ1-1, with 7 bases matching TRBD1. CDR3 size: 17 residues. Unmatched junction bases numbered 18, after V lost 7 bases and J lost 4 bases. Germline CDR1 and CDR2: SGHNT and YENEEA. In DNA form, the CDR3 reads TGTGCCAGCACCCCAAGGAGAGGGGGCAGGTGGAGCACTGAAGCTTTCTTT. Encoded protein: CASTPRRGGRWSTEAFF.